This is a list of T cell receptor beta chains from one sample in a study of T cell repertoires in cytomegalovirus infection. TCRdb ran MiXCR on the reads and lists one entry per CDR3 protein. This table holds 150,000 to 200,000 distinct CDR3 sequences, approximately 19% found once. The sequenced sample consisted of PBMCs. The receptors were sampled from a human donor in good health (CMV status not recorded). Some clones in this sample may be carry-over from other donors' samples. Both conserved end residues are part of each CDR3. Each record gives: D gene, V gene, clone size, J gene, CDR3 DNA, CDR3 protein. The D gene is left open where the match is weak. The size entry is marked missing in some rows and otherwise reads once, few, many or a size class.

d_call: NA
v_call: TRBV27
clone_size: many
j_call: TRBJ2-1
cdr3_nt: TGTGCCAGCAGTTTAGACTACTCGAGCTCCTACAATGAGCAGTTCTTC
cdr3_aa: CASSLDYSSSYNEQFF

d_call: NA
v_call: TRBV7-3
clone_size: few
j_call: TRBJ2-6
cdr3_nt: TGTGCCAGCAGCGTGGGGCCGGCCGGGGCCAACGTCCTGACTTTC
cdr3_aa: CASSVGPAGANVLTF

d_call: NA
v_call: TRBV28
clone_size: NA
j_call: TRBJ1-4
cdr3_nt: TGTGCCAGCAGTCCCCCGATAGGAAAACTGTTTTTT
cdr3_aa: CASSPPIGKLFF

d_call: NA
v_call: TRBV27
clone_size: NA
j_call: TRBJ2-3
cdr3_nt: TGTGCCAGCAGTTTATATCGCGGCGGCACAGATACGCAGTATTTT
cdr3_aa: CASSLYRGGTDTQYF

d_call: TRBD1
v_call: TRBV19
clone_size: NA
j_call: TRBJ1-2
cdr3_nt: TGTGCCAGTAGTCGGACAGGGCGTCAAGACTATGGCTACACCTTC
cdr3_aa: CASSRTGRQDYGYTF

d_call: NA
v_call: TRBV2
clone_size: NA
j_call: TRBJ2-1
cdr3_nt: TGTGCCAGCAGTGAACCCGGGGCAAACAATGAGCAGTTCTTC
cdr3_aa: CASSEPGANNEQFF

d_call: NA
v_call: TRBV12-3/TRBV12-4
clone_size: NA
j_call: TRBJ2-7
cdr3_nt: TGTGCCAGCAGTTTCCCGGCCCGCATCGTCTACGAGCAGTACTTC
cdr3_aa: CASSFPARIVYEQYF

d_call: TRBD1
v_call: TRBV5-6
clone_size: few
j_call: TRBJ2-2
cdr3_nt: TGTGCCAGCAGCCTAGGACAGGGCACCGGGGAGCTGTTTTTT
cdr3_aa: CASSLGQGTGELFF

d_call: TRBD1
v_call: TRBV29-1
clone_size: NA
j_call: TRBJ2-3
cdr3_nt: TGCAGCGTCCCGGGACAGGGGATGGCTGGTACGCAGTATTTT
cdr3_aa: CSVPGQGMAGTQYF

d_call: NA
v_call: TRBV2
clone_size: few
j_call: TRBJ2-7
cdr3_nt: TGTGCCAGCAGCGAGACCGGGAGCTACGAGCAGTACTTC
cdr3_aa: CASSETGSYEQYF

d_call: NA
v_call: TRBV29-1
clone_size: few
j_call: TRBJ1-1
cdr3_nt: TGCAGCGGACTCAGGGAGAACACTGAAGCTTTCTTT
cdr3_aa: CSGLRENTEAFF

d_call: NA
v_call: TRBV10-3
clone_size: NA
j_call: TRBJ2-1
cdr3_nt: TGTGCCATCAGTGAGCGATCTAGCGAGTCCCTCAATGAGCAGTTCTTC
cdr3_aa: CAISERSSESLNEQFF

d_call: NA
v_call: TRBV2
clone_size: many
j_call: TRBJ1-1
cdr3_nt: TGTGCCAGCAGTTCCCTGGGGGGAAACACTGAAGCTTTCTTT
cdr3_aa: CASSSLGGNTEAFF

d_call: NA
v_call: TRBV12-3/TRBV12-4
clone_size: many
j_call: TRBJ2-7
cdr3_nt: TGTGCCAGCAGTCTCGGGGGGCCTACCTACGAGCAGTACTTC
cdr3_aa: CASSLGGPTYEQYF

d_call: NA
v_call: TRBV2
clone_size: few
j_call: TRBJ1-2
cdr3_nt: TGTGCCAGCAGGGTTGACAGCCTTAATAACTATGGCTACACCTTC
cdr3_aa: CASRVDSLNNYGYTF

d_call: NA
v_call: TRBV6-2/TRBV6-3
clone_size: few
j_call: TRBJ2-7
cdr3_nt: TGTGCCAGCAGTTACTCTGGAGGGGGGGCTTTCTACGAGCAGTACTTC
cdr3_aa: CASSYSGGGAFYEQYF

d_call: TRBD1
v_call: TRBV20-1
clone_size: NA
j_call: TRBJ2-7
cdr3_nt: TGCAGTGCGTCCGCGGACAGGGCCCACGAGCAGTACTTC
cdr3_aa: CSASADRAHEQYF

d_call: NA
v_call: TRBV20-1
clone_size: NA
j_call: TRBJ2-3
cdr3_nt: TGCAGTGCTTCCGTCTGGACACCTACTAGCACAGATACGCAGTATTTT
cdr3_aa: CSASVWTPTSTDTQYF

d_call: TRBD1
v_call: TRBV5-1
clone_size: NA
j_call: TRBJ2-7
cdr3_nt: TGCGCCAGCAGCTGGGGGACAGGGGGCAACTACGAGCAGTACTTC
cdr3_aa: CASSWGTGGNYEQYF

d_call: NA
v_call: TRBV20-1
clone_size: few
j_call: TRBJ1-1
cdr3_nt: TGCAGTGCTAGAGATGCAGGGACCTACACTGAAGCTTTCTTT
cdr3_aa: CSARDAGTYTEAFF

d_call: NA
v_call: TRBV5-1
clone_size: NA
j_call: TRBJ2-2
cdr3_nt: TGCGCCAGCAGTCCCCCATCGAACACCGGGGAGCTGTTTTTT
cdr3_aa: CASSPPSNTGELFF

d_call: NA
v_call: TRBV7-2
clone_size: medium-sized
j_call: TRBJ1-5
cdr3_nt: TGTGCCAGTCGTAGGACCCGAGATAGCAATCAGCCCCAGCATTTT
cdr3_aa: CASRRTRDSNQPQHF

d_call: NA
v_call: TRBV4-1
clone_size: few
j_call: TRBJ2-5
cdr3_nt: TGCGCCAGCAGCCAAGATCGAACAGGGAGAGAGACCCAGTACTTC
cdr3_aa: CASSQDRTGRETQYF

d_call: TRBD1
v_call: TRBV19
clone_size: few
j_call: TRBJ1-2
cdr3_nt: TGTGCCAGTAGTTCCCCAGGGACAGGACGTAACTATGGCTACACCTTC
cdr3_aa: CASSSPGTGRNYGYTF

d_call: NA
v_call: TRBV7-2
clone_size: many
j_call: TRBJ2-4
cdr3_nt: TGTGCCAGCAGCTTATTGCCGACTGGAGCCAAAAACATTCAGTACTTC
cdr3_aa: CASSLLPTGAKNIQYF

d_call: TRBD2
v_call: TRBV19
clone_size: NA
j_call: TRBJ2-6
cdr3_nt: TGTGCCAGTAGTATACCTCGGGGGACTAGCGGGAGTCTTGGGGCCAACGTCCTGACTTTC
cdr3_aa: CASSIPRGTSGSLGANVLTF

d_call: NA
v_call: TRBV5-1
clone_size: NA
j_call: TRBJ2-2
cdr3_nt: TGCGCCAGCAGCCACACCCAGGGGAACACCGGGGAGCTGTTTTTT
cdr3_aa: CASSHTQGNTGELFF

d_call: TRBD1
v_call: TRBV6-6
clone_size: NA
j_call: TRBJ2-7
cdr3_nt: TGTGCCAGCAGTTATGGGGCAGGGGGCTCCGGCGAGCAGTACTTC
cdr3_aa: CASSYGAGGSGEQYF

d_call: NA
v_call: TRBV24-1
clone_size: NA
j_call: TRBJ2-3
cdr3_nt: TGTGCCACCAGTGATTTTCGGCAGCCCCAGGGAACGCAGTATTTT
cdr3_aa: CATSDFRQPQGTQYF

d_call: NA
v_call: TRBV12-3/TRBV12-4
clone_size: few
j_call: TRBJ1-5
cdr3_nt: TGTGCCAGCAGTTTTGAAGGGGAGGGGCAGCCCCAGCATTTT
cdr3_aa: CASSFEGEGQPQHF

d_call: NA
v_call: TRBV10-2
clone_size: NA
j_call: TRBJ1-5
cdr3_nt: TGCGCCAGCAGGGAGAACAATCAGCCCCAGCATTTT
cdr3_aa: CASRENNQPQHF

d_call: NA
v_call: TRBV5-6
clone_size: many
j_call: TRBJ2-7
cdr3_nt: TGTGCCAGCAGCCTCCGCCCTAACTACAGGGGAGGGGAGCAGTACTTC
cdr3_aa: CASSLRPNYRGGEQYF

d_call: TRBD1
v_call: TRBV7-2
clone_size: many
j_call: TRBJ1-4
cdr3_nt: TGTGCCAGCAGCCTCGACAGGGTGGCAACTAATGAAAAACTGTTTTTT
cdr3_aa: CASSLDRVATNEKLFF

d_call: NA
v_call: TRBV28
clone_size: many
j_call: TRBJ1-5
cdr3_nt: TGTGCCAGCAGGGAAGGGGTGGGCGGCAATCAGCCCCAGCATTTT
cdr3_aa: CASREGVGGNQPQHF

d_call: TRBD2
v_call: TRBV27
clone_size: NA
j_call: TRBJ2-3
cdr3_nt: TGTGCCAGCAATTTTCGGACTAGCGGGGGAACAGATACGCAGTATTTT
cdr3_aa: CASNFRTSGGTDTQYF

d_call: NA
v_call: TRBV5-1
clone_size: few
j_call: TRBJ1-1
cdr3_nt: TGCGCCAGCAGCGGACAGCTGAACACTGAAGCTTTCTTT
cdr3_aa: CASSGQLNTEAFF

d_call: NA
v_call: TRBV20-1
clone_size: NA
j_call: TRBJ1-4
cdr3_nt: TGCAGTGCTAGAGTGAGCCCGAAGGAAAAACTGTTTTTT
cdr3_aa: CSARVSPKEKLFF

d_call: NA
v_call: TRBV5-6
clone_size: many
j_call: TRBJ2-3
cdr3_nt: TGTGCCAGCAGTTCCTCAAGAGGGGGATTGGGCACAGATACGCAGTATTTT
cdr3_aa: CASSSSRGGLGTDTQYF

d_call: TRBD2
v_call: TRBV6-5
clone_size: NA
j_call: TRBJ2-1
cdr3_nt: TGTGCCAGCAGTCGTACTAGCGGGAGGGGTGAGCAGTTCTTC
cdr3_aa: CASSRTSGRGEQFF

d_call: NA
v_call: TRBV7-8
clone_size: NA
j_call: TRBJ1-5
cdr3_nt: TGTGCCAGCAGCCAGATTACAGGGTACCAGCCCCAGCATTTT
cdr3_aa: CASSQITGYQPQHF

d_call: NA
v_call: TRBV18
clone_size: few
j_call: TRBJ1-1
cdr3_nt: TGTGCCAGCTCACAACGGAACACTGAAGCTTTCTTT
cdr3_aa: CASSQRNTEAFF

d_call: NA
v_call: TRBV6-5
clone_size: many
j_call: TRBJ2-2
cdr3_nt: TGTGCCAGCAGTTCTAGTCCGAACACCGGGGAGCTGTTTTTT
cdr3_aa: CASSSSPNTGELFF

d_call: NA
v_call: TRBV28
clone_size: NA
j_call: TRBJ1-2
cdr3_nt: TGTGCCAGCATAAAACAGGGTAGGGTTTTGGGCGGCTACACCTTC
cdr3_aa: CASIKQGRVLGGYTF

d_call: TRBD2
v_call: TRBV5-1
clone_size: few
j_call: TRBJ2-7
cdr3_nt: TGCGCCAGCAGCCGGGAGGGACCACCCTACGAGCAGTACTTC
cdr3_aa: CASSREGPPYEQYF

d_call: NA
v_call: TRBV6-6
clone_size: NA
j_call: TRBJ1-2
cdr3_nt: TGTGCCAGCACTCTCGGCCAACGCGGCACACCCTCTAACTATGGCTACACCTTC
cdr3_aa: CASTLGQRGTPSNYGYTF

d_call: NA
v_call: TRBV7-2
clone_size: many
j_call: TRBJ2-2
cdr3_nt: TGTGCCAGCAGCCAGCGACTATTCACCGGGGAGCTGTTTTTT
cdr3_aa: CASSQRLFTGELFF

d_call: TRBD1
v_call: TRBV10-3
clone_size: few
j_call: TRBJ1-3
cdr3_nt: TGTGCCATCAGTGAGACCACAGGGGCCCACTCTGGAAACACCATATATTTT
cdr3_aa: CAISETTGAHSGNTIYF

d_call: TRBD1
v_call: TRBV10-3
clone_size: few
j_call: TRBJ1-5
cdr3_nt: TGTGCCATCAGTCCCGGGACAGGGATTAGCAATCAGCCCCAGCATTTT
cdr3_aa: CAISPGTGISNQPQHF

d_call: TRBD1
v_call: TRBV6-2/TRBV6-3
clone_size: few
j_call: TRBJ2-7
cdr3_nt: TGTGCCAGCAGTTCTACAGGGGACCCCTACGAGCAGTACTTC
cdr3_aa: CASSSTGDPYEQYF

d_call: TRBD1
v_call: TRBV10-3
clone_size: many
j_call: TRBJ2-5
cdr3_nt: TGTGCCATCGCCGCCGGGACAGGGAGTAGACAAGAGACCCAGTACTTC
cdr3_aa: CAIAAGTGSRQETQYF

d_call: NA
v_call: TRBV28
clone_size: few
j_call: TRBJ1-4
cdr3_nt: TGTGCCAGCAACAGCAATGAAAAACTGTTTTTT
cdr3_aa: CASNSNEKLFF

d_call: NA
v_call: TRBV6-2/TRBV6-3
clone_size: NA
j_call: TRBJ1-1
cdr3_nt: TGTGCCAAAGGGCCCCACCAGGCCACTGAAGCTTTCTTT
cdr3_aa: CAKGPHQATEAFF

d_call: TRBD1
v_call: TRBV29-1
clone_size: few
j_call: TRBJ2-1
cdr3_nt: TGCAGCGTCCTCCTCCCCCGAGACAGGGTAGATGAGCAGTTCTTC
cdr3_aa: CSVLLPRDRVDEQFF

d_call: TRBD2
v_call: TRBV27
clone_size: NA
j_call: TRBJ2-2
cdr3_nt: TGTGCCAGCAGTATCACGCTAGCGGGGCCGAACACCGGGGAGCTGTTTTTT
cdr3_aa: CASSITLAGPNTGELFF

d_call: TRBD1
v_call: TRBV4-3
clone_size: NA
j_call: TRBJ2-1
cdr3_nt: TGCGCCAGCAGCCAAAGGACAGGGGTGCCTACCTACAATGAGCAGTTCTTC
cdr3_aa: CASSQRTGVPTYNEQFF

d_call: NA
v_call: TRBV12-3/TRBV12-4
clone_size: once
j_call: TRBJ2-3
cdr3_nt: TGTGCCAGCAGTTCGGCCCCGAGCACAGATACGCAGTATTTT
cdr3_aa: CASSSAPSTDTQYF

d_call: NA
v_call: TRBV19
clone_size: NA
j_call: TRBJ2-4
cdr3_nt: TGTGCCAGTAGTCAAGGGAAAGGGATCGGAGCCAAAAACATTCAGTACTTC
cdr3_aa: CASSQGKGIGAKNIQYF